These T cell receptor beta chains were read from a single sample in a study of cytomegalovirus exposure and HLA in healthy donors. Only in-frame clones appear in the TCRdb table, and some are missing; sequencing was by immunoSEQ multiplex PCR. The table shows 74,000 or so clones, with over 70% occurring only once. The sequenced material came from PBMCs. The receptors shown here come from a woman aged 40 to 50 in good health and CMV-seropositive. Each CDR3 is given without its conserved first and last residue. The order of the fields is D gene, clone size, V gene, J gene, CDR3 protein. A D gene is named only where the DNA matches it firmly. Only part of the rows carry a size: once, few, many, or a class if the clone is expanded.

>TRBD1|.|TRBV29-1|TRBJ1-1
SVEAGTGNTEAF
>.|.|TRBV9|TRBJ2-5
ASSVNPPGAGPYQETQY
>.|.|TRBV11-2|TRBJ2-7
ASSLSHLSYEQY
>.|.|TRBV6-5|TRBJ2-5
ASSYSARALETQY
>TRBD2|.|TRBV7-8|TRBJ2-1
ASSLLSRALLAGGPRNEQF
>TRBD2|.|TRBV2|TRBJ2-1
ASMRLAGDNEQF
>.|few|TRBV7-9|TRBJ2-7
ASSQAASAEQY
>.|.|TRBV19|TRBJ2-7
ATLARDYEQY
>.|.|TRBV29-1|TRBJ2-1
SVGSGVEQF
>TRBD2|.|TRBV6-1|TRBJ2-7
ASSEILAGGSYEQY
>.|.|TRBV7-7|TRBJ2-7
ASSFRLSYEQY
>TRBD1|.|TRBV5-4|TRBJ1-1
ASSQGQNMNTEAF
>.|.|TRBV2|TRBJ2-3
ASSVALGTDTQY
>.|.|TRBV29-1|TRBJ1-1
SVWGGLNTEAF
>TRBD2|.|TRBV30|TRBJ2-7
ASGGGVTYEQY
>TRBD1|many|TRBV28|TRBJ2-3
ASSATGAPSTDTQY
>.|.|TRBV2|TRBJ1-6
ASSPPGLNSPLH
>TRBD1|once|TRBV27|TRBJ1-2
ASSLRGPDGYT
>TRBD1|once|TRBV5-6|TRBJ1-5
ASSLRLQGKGNQPQH
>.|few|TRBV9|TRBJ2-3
ASSVELAGTDTQY
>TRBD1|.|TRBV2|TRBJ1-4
ASSVGGTANEKLF
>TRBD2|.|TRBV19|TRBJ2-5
ASSRTSGRGETQY
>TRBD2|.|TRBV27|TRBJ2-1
ASSASGRVRGEQF
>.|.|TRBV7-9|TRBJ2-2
ASSPGQSNTGELF
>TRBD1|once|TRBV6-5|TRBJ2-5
ASSYRTGRETQY
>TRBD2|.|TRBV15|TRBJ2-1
ATSRLAGELNEQF
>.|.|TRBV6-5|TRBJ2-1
ASSPVNEQF
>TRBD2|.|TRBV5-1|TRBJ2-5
ASSLSGAGILETQY
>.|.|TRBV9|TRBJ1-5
ASSAAAGGNQPQH
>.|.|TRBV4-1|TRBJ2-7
ASSQDQGQGGSEQY
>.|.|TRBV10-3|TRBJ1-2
AIRWDKANYGYT
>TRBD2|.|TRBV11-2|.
ASSLAGESYEQY
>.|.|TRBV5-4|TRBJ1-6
ASSLGSGAGNSPLH
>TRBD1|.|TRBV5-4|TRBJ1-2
ASSGGQGGGYT
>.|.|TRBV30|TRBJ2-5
AWREYQETQY
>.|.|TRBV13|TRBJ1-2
ASSLAELASYGYT
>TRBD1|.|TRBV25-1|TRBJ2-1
ASSGTSGGDSYNEQF
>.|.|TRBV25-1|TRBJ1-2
ASSETTYGYT
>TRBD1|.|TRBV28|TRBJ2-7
ASSWVGGAYEQY
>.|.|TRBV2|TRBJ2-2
ASSESMTVILNTGELF
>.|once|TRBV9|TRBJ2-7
ASSVGGTEQY
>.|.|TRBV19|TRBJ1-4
ASSNTGKEEKLF
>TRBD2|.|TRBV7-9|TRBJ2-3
ASSFPGGSTDTQY
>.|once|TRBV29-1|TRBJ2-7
SVGRGRSPVYEQY
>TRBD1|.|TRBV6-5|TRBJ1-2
ASKAGGTYGYT
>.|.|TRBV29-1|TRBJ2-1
SVEGAAGGFLYNEQF
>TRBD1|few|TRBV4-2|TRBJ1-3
ASSQEGGRGLSNTIY
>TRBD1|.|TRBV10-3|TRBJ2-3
AISDEGQGRDTQY
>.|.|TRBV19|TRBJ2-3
ASRTSGLLRSTDTQY
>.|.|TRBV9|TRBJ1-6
ASSREAGYNSPLH
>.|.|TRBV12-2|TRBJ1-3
ASRLEDDGDSGNTIY
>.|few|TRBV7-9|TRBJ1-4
ASSLGGGVSANEKLF
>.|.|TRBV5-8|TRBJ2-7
ASRITGAYEQY
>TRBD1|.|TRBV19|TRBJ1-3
ASSISGGWNSGNTIY
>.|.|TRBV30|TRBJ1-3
AWSALDSLRSGNTIY
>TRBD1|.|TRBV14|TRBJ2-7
ASSHLGQGYEQY
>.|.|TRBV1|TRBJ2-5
TYVHGGGARETQY
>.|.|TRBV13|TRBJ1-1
ASSGWDFTEAF